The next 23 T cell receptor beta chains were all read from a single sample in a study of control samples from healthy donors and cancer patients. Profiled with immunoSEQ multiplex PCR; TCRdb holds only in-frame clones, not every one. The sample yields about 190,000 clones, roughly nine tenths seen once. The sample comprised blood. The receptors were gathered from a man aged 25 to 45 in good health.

CDR3 nucleotide sequence: TGTGCCAGTAGTACAGGGGGCCTTTCACCCCTCCACTTT. It specifies CASSTGGLSPLHF. This chain connects TRBV19 to TRBJ1-6; the match to TRBD1 covers 8 bases. This CDR3 has 13 residues. The germline V gene has CDR1 LNHDA and CDR2 SQIVND (reference sequence). J lost 9 bases, V lost 4 bases, and 2 bases had no gene match.

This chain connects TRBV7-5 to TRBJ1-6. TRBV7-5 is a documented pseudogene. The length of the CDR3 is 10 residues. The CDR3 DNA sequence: TGTGCCAGAAGCCCCGAGCCCCTCCACTTT. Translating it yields CARSPEPLHF.

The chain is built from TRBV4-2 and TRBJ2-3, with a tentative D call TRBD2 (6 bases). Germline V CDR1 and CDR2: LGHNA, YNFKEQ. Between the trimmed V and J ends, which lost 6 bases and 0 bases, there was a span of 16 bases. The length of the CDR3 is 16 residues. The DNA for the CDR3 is TGTGCCAGCAGTCGCGAGCCTAGCGATAGCACAGATACGCAGTATTTT. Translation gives CASSREPSDSTDTQYF.

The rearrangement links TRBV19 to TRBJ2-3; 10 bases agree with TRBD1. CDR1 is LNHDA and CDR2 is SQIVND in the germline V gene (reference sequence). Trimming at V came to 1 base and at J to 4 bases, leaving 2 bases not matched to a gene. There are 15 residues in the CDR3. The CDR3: CASSIGTGGADTQYF. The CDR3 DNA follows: TGTGCCAGTAGTATAGGGACAGGGGGGGCAGATACGCAGTATTTT.

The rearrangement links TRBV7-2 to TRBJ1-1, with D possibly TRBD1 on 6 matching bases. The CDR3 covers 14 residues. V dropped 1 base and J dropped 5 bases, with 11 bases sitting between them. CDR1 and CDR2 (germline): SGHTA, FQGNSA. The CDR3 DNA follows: TGTGCCAGCAGCTTAGATCCAGGGGTAACTGAAGCTTTCTTT. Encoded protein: CASSLDPGVTEAFF. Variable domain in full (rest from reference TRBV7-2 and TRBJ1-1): GAGVSQSPSNKVTEKGKDVELRCDPISGHTALYWYRQSLGQGLEFLIYFQGNSAPDKSGLPSDRFSAERTGGSVSTLTIQRTQQEDSAVYLCASSLDPGVTEAFFGQGTRLTVV.

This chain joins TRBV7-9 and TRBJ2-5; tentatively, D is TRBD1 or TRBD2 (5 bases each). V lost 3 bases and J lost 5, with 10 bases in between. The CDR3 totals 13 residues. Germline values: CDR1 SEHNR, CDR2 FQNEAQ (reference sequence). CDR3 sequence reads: CASSLGDRETQYF. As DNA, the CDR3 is TGTGCCAGCAGCTTGGGGGATCGGGAGACCCAGTACTTC.

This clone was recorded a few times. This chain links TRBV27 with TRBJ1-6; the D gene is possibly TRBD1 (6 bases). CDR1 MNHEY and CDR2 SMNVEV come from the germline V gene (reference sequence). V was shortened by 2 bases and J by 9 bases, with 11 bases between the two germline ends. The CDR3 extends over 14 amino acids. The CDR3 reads CASSLRRGGSPLHF. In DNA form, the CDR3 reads TGTGCCAGCAGTTTACGGAGGGGGGGTTCACCCCTCCACTTT.

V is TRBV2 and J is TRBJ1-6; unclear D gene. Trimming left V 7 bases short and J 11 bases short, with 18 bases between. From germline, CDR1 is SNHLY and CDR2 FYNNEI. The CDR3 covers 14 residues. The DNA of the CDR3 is TGTGCCAGCATCGAGCGCACCACGGCGGCACCCCTCCACTTT. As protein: CASIERTTAAPLHF.

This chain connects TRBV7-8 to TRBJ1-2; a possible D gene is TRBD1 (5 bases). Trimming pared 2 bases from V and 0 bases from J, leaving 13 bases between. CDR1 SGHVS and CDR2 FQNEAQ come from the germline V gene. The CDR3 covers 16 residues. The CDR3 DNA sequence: TGTGCCAGCAGCTTATACTTCCAGGGCGCTAACTATGGCTACACCTTC. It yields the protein CASSLYFQGANYGYTF.

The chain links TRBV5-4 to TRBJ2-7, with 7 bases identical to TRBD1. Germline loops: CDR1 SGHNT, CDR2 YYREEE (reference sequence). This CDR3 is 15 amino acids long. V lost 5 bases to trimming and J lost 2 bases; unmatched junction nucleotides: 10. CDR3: CASRSVLDRPYEQYF. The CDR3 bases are TGTGCCAGCAGATCCGTTTTGGACAGGCCCTACGAGCAGTACTTC.

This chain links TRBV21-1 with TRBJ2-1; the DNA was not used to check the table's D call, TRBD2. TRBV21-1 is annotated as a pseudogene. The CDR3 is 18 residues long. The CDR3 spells CASSKALRRLAGGGEQFF. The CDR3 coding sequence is TGTGCCAGCAGCAAAGCGCTTAGGCGACTAGCGGGGGGCGGTGAGCAGTTCTTC.

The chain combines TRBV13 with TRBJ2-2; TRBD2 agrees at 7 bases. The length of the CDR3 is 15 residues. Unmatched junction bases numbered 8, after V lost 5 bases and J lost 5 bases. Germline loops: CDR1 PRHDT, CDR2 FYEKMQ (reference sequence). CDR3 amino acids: CASSPYWGGTGELFF. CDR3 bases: TGTGCCAGCAGCCCGTACTGGGGGGGGACCGGGGAGCTGTTTTTT.

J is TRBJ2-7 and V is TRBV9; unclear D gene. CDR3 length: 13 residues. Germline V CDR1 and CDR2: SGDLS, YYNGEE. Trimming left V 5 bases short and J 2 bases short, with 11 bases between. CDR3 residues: CASSAIGAYEQYF. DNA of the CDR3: TGTGCCAGCAGTGCTATTGGGGCCTACGAGCAGTACTTC.

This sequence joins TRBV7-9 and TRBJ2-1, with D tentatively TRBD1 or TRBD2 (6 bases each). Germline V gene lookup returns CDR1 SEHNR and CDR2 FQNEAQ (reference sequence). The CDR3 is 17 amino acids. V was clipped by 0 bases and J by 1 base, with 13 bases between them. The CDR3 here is CASSLAPGGHSYNEQFF. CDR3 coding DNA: TGTGCCAGCAGCTTAGCGCCCGGGGGCCATTCCTACAATGAGCAGTTCTTC.

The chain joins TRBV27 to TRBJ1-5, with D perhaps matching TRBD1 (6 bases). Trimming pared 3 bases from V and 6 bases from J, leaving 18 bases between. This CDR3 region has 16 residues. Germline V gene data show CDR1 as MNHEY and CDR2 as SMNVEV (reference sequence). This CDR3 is CASSFKGHGVTQPQHF. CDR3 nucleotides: TGTGCCAGCAGTTTTAAGGGACACGGGGTAACTCAGCCCCAGCATTTT.

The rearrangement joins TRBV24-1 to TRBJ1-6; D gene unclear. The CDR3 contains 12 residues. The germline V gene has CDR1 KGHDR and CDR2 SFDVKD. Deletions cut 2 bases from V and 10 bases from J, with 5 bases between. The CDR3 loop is CATSDSESPLHF. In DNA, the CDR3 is TGTGCCACCAGTGATTCCGAGTCACCCCTCCACTTT.

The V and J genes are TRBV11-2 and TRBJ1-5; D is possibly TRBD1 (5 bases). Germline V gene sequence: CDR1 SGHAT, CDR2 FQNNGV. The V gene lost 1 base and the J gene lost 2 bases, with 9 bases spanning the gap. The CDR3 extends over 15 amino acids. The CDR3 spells CASSLAGVGNQPQHF. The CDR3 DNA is TGTGCCAGCAGCTTAGCGGGGGTGGGCAATCAGCCCCAGCATTTT.

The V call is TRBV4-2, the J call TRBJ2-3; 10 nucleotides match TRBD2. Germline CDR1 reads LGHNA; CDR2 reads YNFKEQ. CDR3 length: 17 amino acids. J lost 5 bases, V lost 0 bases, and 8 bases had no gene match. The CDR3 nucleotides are TGTGCCAGCAGCCAAGAAGGAGCGGGGGGGCTCTTAGATACGCAGTATTTT. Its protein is CASSQEGAGGLLDTQYF.

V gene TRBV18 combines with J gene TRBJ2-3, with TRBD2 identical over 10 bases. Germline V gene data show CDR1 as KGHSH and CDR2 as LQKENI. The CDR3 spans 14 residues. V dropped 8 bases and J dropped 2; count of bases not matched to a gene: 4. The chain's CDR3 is CASLLAGFTDTQYF. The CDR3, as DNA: TGTGCCAGCCTACTAGCGGGGTTCACAGATACGCAGTATTTT.

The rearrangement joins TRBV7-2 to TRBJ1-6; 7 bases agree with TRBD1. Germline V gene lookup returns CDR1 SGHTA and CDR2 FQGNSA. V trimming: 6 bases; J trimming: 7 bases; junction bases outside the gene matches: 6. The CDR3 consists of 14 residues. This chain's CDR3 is CASRAGTENSPLHF. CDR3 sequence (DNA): TGTGCCAGCAGAGCCGGGACAGAGAATTCACCCCTCCACTTT.

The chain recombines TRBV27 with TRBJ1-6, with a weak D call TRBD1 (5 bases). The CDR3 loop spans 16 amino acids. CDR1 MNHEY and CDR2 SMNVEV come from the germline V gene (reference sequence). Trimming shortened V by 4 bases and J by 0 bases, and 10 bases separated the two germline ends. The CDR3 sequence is CASSSRQNSYNSPLHF. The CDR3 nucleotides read TGTGCCAGCAGTTCACGACAGAACTCCTATAATTCACCCCTCCACTTT.

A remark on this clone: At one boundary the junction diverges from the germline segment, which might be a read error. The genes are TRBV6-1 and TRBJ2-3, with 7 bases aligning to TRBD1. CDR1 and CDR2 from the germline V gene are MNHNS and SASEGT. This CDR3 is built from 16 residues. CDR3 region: CASSEEDRRITDTQYF. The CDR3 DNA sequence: TGTGCCAGCAGCGAAGAGGACAGGCGCATCACAGATACGCAGTATTTT.

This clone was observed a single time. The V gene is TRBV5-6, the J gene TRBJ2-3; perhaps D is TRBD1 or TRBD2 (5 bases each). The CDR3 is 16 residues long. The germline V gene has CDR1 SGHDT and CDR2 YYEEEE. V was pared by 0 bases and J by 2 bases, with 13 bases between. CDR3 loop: CASSLDTGPFTDTQYF. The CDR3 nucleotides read TGTGCCAGCAGCTTGGATACGGGACCCTTCACAGATACGCAGTATTTT. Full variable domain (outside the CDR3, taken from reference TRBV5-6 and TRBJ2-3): DAGVTQSPTHLIKTRGQQVTLRCSPKSGHDTVSWYQQALGQGPQFIFQYYEEEERQRGNFPDRFSGHQFPNYSSELNVNALLLGDSALYLCASSLDTGPFTDTQYFGPGTRLTVL.